Each of the 25 T cell receptor beta chains below was sequenced from the same sample in a study of blood T cell repertoires in COVID-19. Method: immunoSEQ multiplex PCR; TCRdb's copy keeps in-frame clones and lacks some. The repertoire consists of around 230,000 clones, with roughly 85% occurring once and the leading ten covering around 2.2%. The specimen was peripheral blood. These receptors all come from a man aged 30-40 years who had recovered from COVID-19.

This clone was recorded a few times. This sequence joins TRBV2 and TRBJ2-2; possible D gene TRBD2, 6 bases. The CDR3 spans 11 residues. The germline gives CDR1 SNHLY, CDR2 FYNNEI. Trimming removed 10 bases from V and 5 bases from J, with 8 bases in between. The CDR3 here is CATRGTGELFF. The DNA of the CDR3 is TGTGCCACGCGGGGAACCGGGGAGCTGTTTTTT.

The genes are TRBV5-1 and TRBJ2-6; 7 nucleotides match TRBD1. This CDR3 is 17 amino acids long. The germline gives CDR1 SGHRS, CDR2 YFSETQ. V lost 3 bases and J lost 0; bases outside the gene matches: 6. The CDR3 DNA reads TGCGCCAGCAGCTGGACAGGCATCTCCTCTGGGGCCAACGTCCTGACTTTC. Translated: CASSWTGISSGANVLTF.

Here the CDR3 reads CASSRRPLDRGATNEKLFF. The CDR3 bases are TGTGCCAGCAGCCGTAGGCCCTTGGACAGGGGAGCGACTAATGAAAAACTGTTTTTT. The chain recombines TRBV11-2 with TRBJ1-4; 9 positions match TRBD1. The CDR3 spans 19 residues. The J segment lost 2 bases and the V segment lost 5 bases, leaving 15 bases of the junction unmatched. The germline CDR1 and CDR2 sequences are SGHAT and FQNNGV. Combining the CDR3 with reference TRBV11-2 and TRBJ1-4 gives the whole variable domain EAGVAQSPRYKIIEKRQSVAFWCNPISGHATLYWYQQILGQGPKLLIQFQNNGVVDDSQLPKDRFSAERLKGVDSTLKIQPAKLEDSAVYLCASSRRPLDRGATNEKLFFGSGTQLSVL.

The rearrangement links TRBV19 to TRBJ1-1; D gene ambiguous. This CDR3 comprises 13 residues. Germline assignment: CDR1 LNHDA and CDR2 SQIVND (reference sequence). V lost 10 bases and J lost 0, with 12 bases in between. This chain's CDR3 is CATSGIMNTEAFF. In DNA, the CDR3 is TGTGCCACATCCGGGATTATGAACACTGAAGCTTTCTTT.

The chain uses TRBV11-2 and TRBJ1-2; D is uncertain. V dropped 5 bases and J dropped 7 bases, with 17 bases sitting between them. Germline-derived CDR1 and CDR2 are SGHAT and FQNNGV. The CDR3 runs to 14 residues. The chain's CDR3 is CASSGSGVLSGYTF. The CDR3 DNA follows: TGTGCCAGCAGCGGTAGCGGGGTACTCAGTGGCTACACCTTC.

The chain recombines TRBV9 with TRBJ2-7; D uncertain. There are 16 residues in the CDR3. The V gene lost 1 base and the J gene lost 1 base, with 15 bases spanning the gap. Germline values: CDR1 SGDLS, CDR2 YYNGEE. The CDR3 DNA is TGTGCCAGCAGCGTATCCGCGGCGCTCGAGTCCTACGAGCAGTACTTC. Translated, it gives CASSVSAALESYEQYF.

The chain carries TRBV6-1 and TRBJ1-1; D is possibly TRBD1 (5 bases). The CDR3 runs 14 residues. Between the trimmed V and J ends, which lost 2 bases and 11 bases, there was a span of 18 bases. Germline CDR1 reads MNHNS; CDR2 reads SASEGT. CDR3 coding DNA: TGTGCCAGCAGTGAAACATGGGGGGGTTCTAGGGCTTTCTTT. It codes for CASSETWGGSRAFF.

The CDR3 spells CASSPELQGVYGYTF. CDR3 coding DNA: TGTGCCAGCTCACCAGAATTACAGGGCGTCTATGGCTACACCTTC. This sequence joins TRBV18 and TRBJ1-2, with D perhaps TRBD1 (6 bases). Germline loops: CDR1 KGHSH, CDR2 LQKENI. This CDR3 is 15 amino acids long. V shed 2 bases and J shed 4 bases, with 14 bases lying between them. Drawing the rest from reference TRBV18 and TRBJ1-2, the complete variable domain is NAGVMQNPRHLVRRRGQEARLRCSPMKGHSHVYWYRQLPEEGLKFMVYLQKENIIDESGMPKERFSAEFPKEGPSILRIQQVVRGDSAAYFCASSPELQGVYGYTFGSGTRLTVV.

V gene TRBV19 combines with J gene TRBJ2-3; 7 nucleotides align to TRBD1. This CDR3 contains 15 residues. Germline CDR1 and CDR2: LNHDA and SQIVND (reference sequence). Germline trimming cut 3 bases from V and 1 base from J; bases unmatched to any gene: 4. The CDR3: CASSMDGTGTDTQYF. DNA of the CDR3: TGTGCCAGTAGTATGGACGGGACAGGCACAGATACGCAGTATTTT.

This rearrangement joins TRBV10-1 to TRBJ1-1; 7 bases fit TRBD1. CDR1 and CDR2 from the germline V gene are WNHNN and SYGVQD (reference sequence). The junction had 6 bases not matched to a gene; V was cut back by 6 bases and J by 2 bases. The CDR3 has 14 amino acids. The CDR3 bases are TGCGCCAGCAGATCAGGAGGGGGCAACACTGAAGCTTTCTTT. Its translation: CASRSGGGNTEAFF.

CDR3 nucleotides: TGTGCCAGCAGCTTTCAGGGGGACGAGCAGTACTTC. Amino acid sequence: CASSFQGDEQYF. V is TRBV5-8 and J is TRBJ2-7; TRBD1 matches at 7 bases. The V and J ends lost 2 bases and 5 bases, in that order; junction bases with no gene match: 1. The CDR3 runs 12 residues. Germline V gives CDR1 SGHTS, CDR2 YDEGEE.

The rearrangement links TRBV2 to TRBJ1-1; D is unresolved. The V gene's germline CDR1 is SNHLY and CDR2 FYNNEI. The CDR3 spans 13 residues. V lost 4 bases and J lost 3, with 9 bases in between. The CDR3 loop is CASSVRRDTEAFF. CDR3 nucleotide sequence: TGTGCCAGCAGTGTGAGGAGGGACACTGAAGCTTTCTTT.

The chain is built from TRBV2 and TRBJ2-7; D unclear. Trimming cost V 1 base and J 3 bases, with 4 bases left between them. Germline V lookup: CDR1 SNHLY, CDR2 FYNNEI. CDR3 size: 12 residues. The CDR3 protein is CASSEGDYEQYF. In DNA form, the CDR3 reads TGTGCCAGCAGTGAAGGAGACTACGAGCAGTACTTC.

The rearrangement joins TRBV30 to TRBJ2-7; D is possibly TRBD1 (6 bases). The length of the CDR3 is 13 residues. Germline lookup yields CDR1 GTSNPN and CDR2 SVGIG (reference sequence). V shed 5 bases and J shed 5 bases, with 16 bases lying between them. This CDR3 reads CAWGGNRAHEQYF. In DNA, the CDR3 is TGTGCCTGGGGAGGAAACAGGGCTCACGAGCAGTACTTC.

The chain combines TRBV7-2 with TRBJ2-7, with D possibly matching TRBD1 (6 bases). Trimming stripped 5 bases from V and 3 bases from J, with 17 bases between. This CDR3 has 15 residues. Germline lookup yields CDR1 SGHTA and CDR2 FQGNSA. The CDR3 sequence: CASSPSPDRFYEQYF. The CDR3 DNA follows: TGTGCCAGCAGCCCAAGTCCGGACAGATTCTACGAGCAGTACTTC. The variable domain in full, completed from reference TRBV7-2 and TRBJ2-7, reads GAGVSQSPSNKVTEKGKDVELRCDPISGHTALYWYRQSLGQGLEFLIYFQGNSAPDKSGLPSDRFSAERTGGSVSTLTIQRTQQEDSAVYLCASSPSPDRFYEQYFGPGTRLTVT.

This clone has more than one count but fewer than ten. The J gene is TRBJ1-1, the V gene TRBV15; TRBD1 aligns across 9 bases. The CDR3 sequence is 14 residues long. Germline V gene data show CDR1 as LNHNV and CDR2 as YYDKDF (reference sequence). V shed 5 bases and J 1 base; nucleotides not matched to a gene: 2. CDR3 sequence (DNA): TGTGCCACCAGCTCGGACAGGGGGAACACTGAAGCTTTCTTT. It translates to CATSSDRGNTEAFF.

The V and J genes are TRBV4-3 and TRBJ1-1; 8 nucleotides match TRBD1. From germline, CDR1 is LGHNA and CDR2 YSLEER. The V segment lost 0 bases and the J segment 5 bases; nucleotides outside the gene matches: 8. The CDR3 consists of 16 residues. The CDR3 sequence is CASSQDWNRGGTEAFF. The CDR3 nucleotides read TGCGCCAGCAGCCAAGATTGGAACAGGGGGGGAACTGAAGCTTTCTTT.

The chain has TRBV6-5 and TRBJ2-5, with 12 bases identical to TRBD2. The CDR3 has 15 amino acids. J was trimmed by 2 bases and V by 4 bases; bases with no gene match: 2. Germline V gene data show CDR1 as MNHEY and CDR2 as SVGAGI. CDR3 protein: CASSSGLAGQETQYF. For the CDR3, the DNA is TGTGCCAGCAGTTCCGGACTAGCGGGGCAAGAGACCCAGTACTTC.

V and J are TRBV3-1 (or the pseudogene TRBV3-2) and TRBJ1-2; TRBD1 matches 7 bases. CDR1 LGHDT and CDR2 YNNKEL come from the germline V gene (reference sequence). V lost 1 base and J lost 4; bases outside the gene matches: 6. This CDR3 is 15 amino acids long. The CDR3 here is CASSQAHRGTYGYTF. The CDR3 nucleotides are TGTGCCAGCAGCCAAGCCCACAGGGGAACCTATGGCTACACCTTC.

This chain uses TRBV19 with TRBJ2-7; tentatively, D is TRBD2 (5 bases). Germline loops: CDR1 LNHDA, CDR2 SQIVND (reference sequence). Trimming left V 3 bases short and J 5 bases short, with 11 bases between. The CDR3 contains 13 residues. The CDR3 loop is CASSIARGNEQYF. CDR3 bases: TGTGCCAGTAGTATTGCTCGGGGTAACGAGCAGTACTTC.

This clone was detected only a few times. The CDR3 loop is CASRQDRFRPQHF. Written as DNA, the CDR3 is TGTGCCAGTAGGCAGGACAGGTTTCGGCCCCAGCATTTT. This rearrangement joins TRBV19 to TRBJ1-5, with 7 bases identical to TRBD1. Germline trimming cut 6 bases from V and 9 bases from J; bases unmatched to any gene: 8. Germline assignment: CDR1 LNHDA and CDR2 SQIVND (reference sequence). This CDR3 is 13 amino acids long.

There are a few counts of this clone. The chain links TRBV5-1 to TRBJ1-4; possible D gene TRBD1, 5 bases. This CDR3 has 13 amino acids. V lost 3 bases to trimming and J lost 8 bases, with 11 bases between them. From germline, CDR1 is SGHRS and CDR2 YFSETQ. For the CDR3, the DNA is TGCGCCAGCAGCTGGGACTTGGGAGAAAAACTGTTTTTT. Encoded protein: CASSWDLGEKLFF.

This chain connects TRBV5-8 to TRBJ2-5, with D uncertain. Trimming took off 0 bases at V and 5 bases at J, with 11 bases between the two ends. The CDR3 is 14 residues long. Germline assignment: CDR1 SGHTS and CDR2 YDEGEE. In DNA, the CDR3 is TGTGCCAGCAGCTTGGCCCTCTTTGGCGAGACCCAGTACTTC. This translates into CASSLALFGETQYF. Complete variable domain (other parts from reference TRBV5-8 and TRBJ2-5): EAGVTQSPTHLIKTRGQQATLRCSPISGHTSVYWYQQALGLGLQFLLWYDEGEERNRGNFPPRFSGRQFPNYSSELNVNALELEDSALYLCASSLALFGETQYFGPGTRLLVL.

The chain recombines TRBV28 with TRBJ1-2; D is perhaps TRBD1 (5 bases). V was cut by 2 bases and J by 7 bases, with 14 bases left in between. This CDR3 has 14 amino acids. Germline V gene sequence: CDR1 MDHEN, CDR2 SYDVKM. The CDR3 DNA sequence: TGTGCCAGCAGTTTAGGGCAGGGAAATCTTGGCTACACCTTC. Protein product: CASSLGQGNLGYTF.

This chain links TRBV7-6 with TRBJ2-5, with 8 positions matching TRBD2. The V segment lost 3 bases and the J segment 5 bases; nucleotides outside the gene matches: 8. The V gene's germline CDR1 is SGHVS and CDR2 FNYEAQ. The CDR3 is 15 residues long. The DNA of the CDR3 is TGTGCCAGCAGCTTGAGCGGGGGTCCCTACGAGACCCAGTACTTC. Protein product: CASSLSGGPYETQYF.